These 30 T cell receptor beta chains share one sample of origin, sequenced in a study of shared clonotypes between healthy human individuals. TCRdb keeps only in-frame clones here, not all; method: immunoSEQ multiplex PCR. Of around 640,000 clones in the sample, around 96% are singletons; the top ten hold more than 0.085%. The naive CD8 subset, CD45RO-negative cells positively selected for CCR7, excluded terminally differentiated effector memory CD45RA+ cells. The sequencing input was naive CD8+ T cells sorted from blood. All receptors come from a woman in her 30s in good health.

The chain couples TRBV9 to TRBJ2-7; 9 bases fit TRBD2. Germline CDR1 is SGDLS and CDR2 is YYNGEE. The CDR3 is 14 amino acids. V shed 0 bases and J 5 bases; nucleotides not matched to a gene: 3. In nucleotides, the CDR3 is TGTGCCAGCAGCGTAGGTCTAGCGGGAAACGAGCAGTACTTC. Translated, it gives CASSVGLAGNEQYF.

J is TRBJ2-7 and V is TRBV4-1; D is uncertain. The CDR3 consists of 14 residues. Germline values: CDR1 MGHRA, CDR2 YSYEKL. Trimming pared 0 bases from V and 2 bases from J, leaving 8 bases between. The CDR3 loop reads CASSQDRYTYEQYF. The CDR3 bases are TGCGCCAGCAGCCAAGATCGGTACACCTACGAGCAGTACTTC.

This clone was recorded once. CDR3 region: CSVERDQVNEQFF. Here the CDR3 DNA reads TGCAGCGTTGAAAGGGACCAGGTCAATGAGCAGTTCTTC. This chain joins TRBV29-1 and TRBJ2-1; D may match TRBD1 or TRBD2 (5 bases each). This CDR3 contains 13 residues. Trimming took 2 bases from V and 6 from J, leaving 11 bases between them. CDR1 is SQVTM, CDR2 ANQGSEA, per germline.

The chain couples TRBV5-4 to TRBJ2-1; 8 nucleotides match TRBD2. This CDR3 comprises 16 residues. Germline CDR1 SGHNT, CDR2 YYREEE (reference sequence). With 0 bases clipped from V and 4 bases from J, the junction kept 6 bases outside the gene matches. The CDR3 loop reads CASSLAGGGMYNEQFF. For the CDR3, the DNA is TGTGCCAGCAGCTTGGCAGGCGGGGGGATGTACAATGAGCAGTTCTTC. Filled out from reference TRBV5-4 and TRBJ2-1, the complete variable domain reads ETGVTQSPTHLIKTRGQQVTLRCSSQSGHNTVSWYQQALGQGPQFIFQYYREEENGRGNFPPRFSGLQFPNYSSELNVNALELDDSALYLCASSLAGGGMYNEQFFGPGTRLTVL.

This clone was recorded only once. The rearrangement links TRBV7-6 to TRBJ1-1; no clear D gene. V was clipped by 6 bases and J by 3 bases, with 11 bases between them. The germline V gene has CDR1 SGHVS and CDR2 FNYEAQ. The CDR3 totals 13 residues. The CDR3 bases are TGTGCCAGCAGGCAATTTCCCTACACTGAAGCTTTCTTT. This codes for CASRQFPYTEAFF.

Of note for this clone: Other DNA sequences of this sample code for an identical CDR3. The gene calls are TRBV19 and TRBJ2-7, with no clear D. CDR1 LNHDA and CDR2 SQIVND come from the germline V gene (reference sequence). The CDR3 sequence is 11 residues long. Trimming stripped 1 base from V and 4 bases from J, with 2 bases between. CDR3 nucleotides: TGTGCCAGTAGTATAGGATACGAGCAGTACTTC. It codes for CASSIGYEQYF.

The V and J genes are TRBV5-1 and TRBJ2-3; no clear D gene. Trimming pared 0 bases from V and 0 bases from J, leaving 8 bases between. Germline V gene sequence: CDR1 SGHRS, CDR2 YFSETQ. The CDR3 sequence is 15 residues long. CDR3 region: CASSLEPTSTDTQYF. The CDR3 DNA reads TGCGCCAGCAGCTTGGAACCTACGAGCACAGATACGCAGTATTTT.

The CDR3 DNA is TGTGCCAGCAGCCAAAGAATAGGGCCTTACAATGAGCAGTTCTTC. This encodes CASSQRIGPYNEQFF. The J gene is TRBJ2-1, the V gene TRBV14, with unresolved D. Trimming took 2 bases from V and 4 from J, leaving 12 bases between them. The CDR3 spans 15 residues. Germline values: CDR1 SGHDN, CDR2 FVKESK.

The chain recombines TRBV28 with TRBJ1-2, with D unresolved. This CDR3 has 15 residues. Germline lookup yields CDR1 MDHEN and CDR2 SYDVKM. Between the trimmed V and J ends, which lost 2 bases and 2 bases, there was a span of 12 bases. The CDR3 DNA follows: TGTGCCAGCAGTTTAAGTCTGGTCTCAAACTATGGCTACACCTTC. This encodes CASSLSLVSNYGYTF.

This clone was detected a few times. V is TRBV28 and J is TRBJ2-7, with 7 bases identical to TRBD2. CDR3 length: 12 residues. The J segment lost 6 bases and the V segment lost 3 bases, leaving 2 bases of the junction unmatched. Germline loops: CDR1 MDHEN, CDR2 SYDVKM. The CDR3 DNA reads as TGTGCCAGCAGTTTGGGACTAACCGAGCAGTACTTC. Amino acid sequence: CASSLGLTEQYF.

This chain connects TRBV28 to TRBJ2-3, with 8 bases that match TRBD2. CDR1 is MDHEN and CDR2 is SYDVKM in the germline V gene. Trimming at V came to 1 base and at J to 2 bases, leaving 5 bases not matched to a gene. This CDR3 region has 16 residues. CDR3 loop: CASSLFGSGNTDTQYF. The CDR3 DNA reads as TGTGCCAGCAGTTTATTCGGTAGCGGGAACACAGATACGCAGTATTTT.

This clone was recorded once. V usage is TRBV5-6 and J usage is TRBJ2-7; D is unclear. With 2 bases removed from V and 1 base from J, the gap between germline ends came to 10 bases. Germline V lookup: CDR1 SGHDT, CDR2 YYEEEE. This CDR3 has 14 residues. CDR3 in DNA: TGTGCCAGCAGCTTCAGGACGAGATCCTACGAGCAGTACTTC. It translates to CASSFRTRSYEQYF.

In nucleotides, the CDR3 is TGCAGTGCTAGAGAGTCGGGGGAGCAGTACTTC. The encoded protein is CSARESGEQYF. This rearrangement joins TRBV20-1 to TRBJ2-7; possibly TRBD2 for D (5 bases). This CDR3 is 11 amino acids long. V lost 0 bases to trimming and J lost 7 bases, with 7 bases between them. Germline lookup yields CDR1 DFQATT and CDR2 SNEGSKA (reference sequence).

The rearrangement joins TRBV4-1 to TRBJ2-1, with 11 positions matching TRBD2. Germline V lookup: CDR1 MGHRA, CDR2 YSYEKL. V was pared by 7 bases and J by 5 bases, with 13 bases of the junction left unmatched. The CDR3 contains 17 residues. CDR3 region: CASNPRPGLAANNEQFF. The CDR3 DNA reads TGCGCCAGCAACCCACGCCCGGGACTAGCGGCAAACAATGAGCAGTTCTTC.

On this clone itself: One end of the junction varies from germline; a read error may be responsible. J is TRBJ1-5 and V is TRBV20-1; a possible D gene is TRBD1 (5 bases). Germline CDR1 is DFQATT and CDR2 is SNEGSKA (reference sequence). The CDR3 extends over 9 amino acids. The CDR3 bases are TGCAGTGCTGGGCCGGGACCCCTTTTT. Its translation is CSAGPGPLF.

The chain joins TRBV27 to TRBJ2-1; TRBD2 agrees at 10 bases. This CDR3 has 16 residues. Germline V gene sequence: CDR1 MNHEY, CDR2 SMNVEV (reference sequence). The J segment lost 5 bases and the V segment lost 5 bases, leaving 9 bases of the junction unmatched. The CDR3 loop reads CASSLMLAGDDNEQFF. As DNA, the CDR3 is TGTGCCAGCAGTCTGATGCTAGCGGGAGACGACAATGAGCAGTTCTTC.

The chain uses TRBV15 and TRBJ1-2; D gene unclear. The germline CDR1 and CDR2 sequences are LNHNV and YYDKDF (reference sequence). V lost 1 base to trimming and J lost 4 bases, with 10 bases between them. The CDR3 runs to 14 residues. For the CDR3, the DNA is TGTGCCACCAGCAGAGGGGAAGCCAGCTATGGCTACACCTTC. Encoded protein: CATSRGEASYGYTF.

The chain joins TRBV27 to TRBJ1-4; D is possibly TRBD1 (5 bases). V lost 2 bases, J lost 7 bases, and 11 bases lay in between. Germline values: CDR1 MNHEY, CDR2 SMNVEV (reference sequence). The CDR3 runs to 14 residues. For the CDR3, the DNA is TGTGCCAGCAGTTTAGTAGCGGGGGGTGAAAAACTGTTTTTT. Translated: CASSLVAGGEKLFF.

V and J are TRBV27 and TRBJ2-7, with D possibly being TRBD2 (5 bases). Per the germline V gene, CDR1 is MNHEY and CDR2 is SMNVEV (reference sequence). The CDR3 covers 14 residues. The germline V and J ends were trimmed by 3 bases and 7 bases, with 16 bases remaining between them. In DNA form, the CDR3 reads TGTGCCAGCAGTTTTAGAACGGGATCTCGGGAGCAGTACTTC. This codes for CASSFRTGSREQYF.

The chain recombines TRBV6-4 with TRBJ2-1, with 10 bases aligning to TRBD2. The CDR3 has 16 residues. V was clipped by 0 bases and J by 10 bases; unmatched bases: 9. In germline, CDR1 is MRHNA, CDR2 SNTAGT. The CDR3 sequence is CASSDSRAGGPGEQFF. CDR3 in DNA: TGTGCCAGCAGTGACTCGAGAGCGGGAGGGCCCGGGGAGCAGTTCTTC.

This chain uses TRBV30 with TRBJ2-7, with 9 nucleotides matching TRBD1. Trimming removed 3 bases from V and 5 bases from J; junction bases left unmatched: 2. In germline, CDR1 is GTSNPN, CDR2 SVGIG (reference sequence). This CDR3 contains 12 residues. In nucleotides, the CDR3 is TGTGCCTGGAGCGGGGACAGGGACGAGCAGTACTTC. It encodes CAWSGDRDEQYF.

The gene calls are TRBV6-5 and TRBJ2-7; possibly TRBD2 for D (6 bases). The germline gives CDR1 MNHEY, CDR2 SVGAGI. Trimming shortened V by 6 bases and J by 6 bases, and 12 bases separated the two germline ends. This CDR3 spans 12 amino acids. As DNA, the CDR3 is TGTGCCAGCAGGAACGTGGGGGGCGAGCAGTACTTC. Protein: CASRNVGGEQYF.

V usage is TRBV27 and J usage is TRBJ2-1, with D perhaps matching TRBD2 (5 bases). The CDR3 spans 13 residues. Trimming pared 7 bases from V and 6 bases from J, leaving 13 bases between. Germline lookup yields CDR1 MNHEY and CDR2 SMNVEV (reference sequence). In DNA form, the CDR3 reads TGTGCCAGCAAGCCCAGCGGCCTCAATGAGCAGTTCTTC. Translating it yields CASKPSGLNEQFF.

This chain joins TRBV14 and TRBJ2-1; 9 bases map to TRBD2. The CDR3 spans 17 residues. V was clipped by 0 bases and J by 7 bases; unmatched bases: 10. CDR1 is SGHDN and CDR2 is FVKESK in the germline V gene. In DNA, the CDR3 is TGTGCCAGCAGCCAAGACGATCCTAGCGGGGAGGGGAATGAGCAGTTCTTC. It yields the protein CASSQDDPSGEGNEQFF.

This chain uses TRBV13 with TRBJ2-7, with D possibly called TRBD1 or TRBD2 (6 bases each). V was shortened by 7 bases and J by 7 bases, with 38 bases between the two germline ends. From germline, CDR1 is PRHDT and CDR2 FYEKMQ (reference sequence). The CDR3 sequence is 20 residues long. CDR3 in DNA: TGTGCCAGCACAAGCAGCGAGGGGGTGGGCCGTAGCGGCCCGAGGGAAGAGCAGTACTTC. This translates into CASTSSEGVGRSGPREEQYF.

The chain links TRBV27 to TRBJ2-2, with D perhaps TRBD1 (5 bases). Trimming removed 8 bases from V and 7 bases from J, with 20 bases in between. The CDR3 totals 15 residues. CDR1 is MNHEY and CDR2 is SMNVEV in the germline V gene (reference sequence). The CDR3 DNA follows: TGTGCCAGCTCGCTTCTCAGGGTAGCCGGCGGGGAGCTGTTTTTT. This encodes CASSLLRVAGGELFF.

V gene TRBV6-6 combines with J gene TRBJ2-7; D could derive from TRBD1 or TRBD2 (5 bases each). Trimming removed 2 bases at V and 2 bases at J, with 13 bases between. In germline, CDR1 is MNHNY, CDR2 SVGAGI (reference sequence). The CDR3 length is 15 residues. Here the CDR3 reads CASSYGDVGTYEQYF. CDR3 DNA: TGTGCCAGCAGTTACGGGGACGTTGGGACCTACGAGCAGTACTTC.

The V and J genes are TRBV13 and TRBJ1-2; TRBD1 matches at 12 bases. CDR3 length: 15 residues. The V segment lost 4 bases and the J segment 5 bases; nucleotides outside the gene matches: 5. CDR1 PRHDT and CDR2 FYEKMQ come from the germline V gene (reference sequence). CDR3 nucleotide sequence: TGTGCCAGCAGCTCCTCGGGACAGGGGGCGTATGGCTACACCTTC. Translation gives CASSSSGQGAYGYTF.

The chain carries TRBV9 and TRBJ2-7, with 9 bases identical to TRBD2. In germline, CDR1 is SGDLS, CDR2 YYNGEE. The CDR3 runs 15 residues. Trimming removed 3 bases from V and 5 bases from J; junction bases left unmatched: 9. CDR3 bases: TGTGCCAGCAGCGGTCGTAGCGGGAGAGTCCACGAGCAGTACTTC. It is translated as CASSGRSGRVHEQYF.

The chain uses TRBV28 and TRBJ2-7, with 10 positions matching TRBD2. Germline-derived CDR1 and CDR2 are MDHEN and SYDVKM. This CDR3 region has 16 residues. Unmatched junction bases numbered 13, after V lost 6 bases and J lost 5 bases. The CDR3 reads CASREGEGTSADEQYF. DNA for the CDR3: TGTGCCAGCAGGGAGGGCGAGGGGACTAGCGCCGACGAGCAGTACTTC.